This TCR beta chain stems from a study of regulatory T cells in long-lasting Graves disease. The CDR3 is 18 residues long. V lost 1 base, J lost 4 bases, and 7 bases stayed unmatched. The V gene's germline CDR1 is SEHNR and CDR2 FQNEAQ (reference sequence). Stated time point: newly diagnosed GD, antithyroid drugs for less than 3 months. Making the TCR library involved RNA that had been extracted from PBMCs. TCR beta libraries were built with iRepertoire HTBI primers and Arm-PCR of CDR3 regions. TCRdb re-called the multiplex PCR reads with MiXCR, one entry per CDR3 protein. The table lists 400,000 to 500,000 distinct CDR3 sequences, less than 20% of them singletons. This clonotype showed up just a few times. The data were also submitted as part of a second study, on T cells in Graves' hyperthyroidism and ophthalmopathy. That source notes: The TCR CDR3 was amplified in a first-round RT-PCR using the HTBI primer set.

The sequences come from peripheral blood mononuclear cells (PBMCs), collected at new diagnosis, from a patient treated with antithyroid drugs. V and J are TRBV7-9 and TRBJ2-6; 10 bases are shared with TRBD1. The TCR comes from a woman aged 18-35 years with Graves disease. CDR3: CASSLGGTGVSGANVLTF. CDR3 nucleotides: TGTGCCAGCAGCTTAGGCGGGACAGGGGTCTCCGGGGCCAACGTCCTGACTTTC.